Listed below are T cell receptor beta chains from one sample, sequenced in a study of cytomegalovirus exposure and HLA in healthy donors. Assay: immunoSEQ multiplex PCR; the TCRdb copy retains only in-frame clones and omits some. The sample includes 150,000 or so clones, around 78% of them seen just once. Sequencing was done on a sample of PBMCs. The receptors were gathered from a woman aged 40 to 50 in good health and CMV-seropositive. The CDR3 runs from the conserved cysteine through the conserved F or W. Each record gives: J gene, V gene, clone size, D gene, CDR3 DNA, CDR3 protein. D genes are given only for firm matches. Rows may omit the clone size; those that give it use once, few, many or a size class.

J gene: TRBJ1-1; V gene: TRBV18; clone size: NA; D gene: NA; CDR3 DNA: TGTGCCAGCTCACCGCTGCAGGGATTTAACACTGAAGCTTTCTTT; CDR3 protein: CASSPLQGFNTEAFF
J gene: TRBJ1-1; V gene: TRBV18; clone size: few; D gene: NA; CDR3 DNA: TGTGCCAGCTCACCACTGAGGGAGGGTACTGAAGCTTTCTTT; CDR3 protein: CASSPLREGTEAFF
J gene: TRBJ2-5; V gene: TRBV10-3; clone size: NA; D gene: NA; CDR3 DNA: TGTGCCATCAAAGACTCCCACGCGGAGACCCAGTACTTC; CDR3 protein: CAIKDSHAETQYF
J gene: TRBJ1-6; V gene: TRBV29-1; clone size: once; D gene: NA; CDR3 DNA: TGCAGCGTTGGCGGGGGCAATTCACCCCTCCACTTT; CDR3 protein: CSVGGGNSPLHF
J gene: TRBJ1-2; V gene: TRBV15; clone size: NA; D gene: NA; CDR3 DNA: TGTGCCACCCGACGTGGGGCAGCGAACTATGGCTACACCTTC; CDR3 protein: CATRRGAANYGYTF
J gene: TRBJ1-3; V gene: TRBV6-1; clone size: NA; D gene: NA; CDR3 DNA: TGTGCCAGCAGTCCTAATAGCTCTGGAAACACCATATATTTT; CDR3 protein: CASSPNSSGNTIYF
J gene: TRBJ1-1; V gene: TRBV11-2; clone size: few; D gene: NA; CDR3 DNA: TGTGCCAGCAGGTCAGGGTTAGACACTGAAGCTTTCTTT; CDR3 protein: CASRSGLDTEAFF
J gene: TRBJ1-2; V gene: TRBV19; clone size: NA; D gene: TRBD1; CDR3 DNA: TGTGCCAGTACCCCGGACAGGGGAGGCTATGGCTACACCTTC; CDR3 protein: CASTPDRGGYGYTF
J gene: TRBJ2-2; V gene: TRBV5-1; clone size: few; D gene: TRBD2; CDR3 DNA: TGCGCCAGCAGCCCGGGGGGGTGGACCGGGGAGCTGTTTTTT; CDR3 protein: CASSPGGWTGELFF
J gene: TRBJ1-2; V gene: TRBV7-3; clone size: once; D gene: NA; CDR3 DNA: TGTGCCAGCAGCCCAAGTTTTACCGGGGATGGCTACACCTTC; CDR3 protein: CASSPSFTGDGYTF
J gene: TRBJ1-1; V gene: TRBV11-2; clone size: NA; D gene: NA; CDR3 DNA: TGTGCCAGCAGACCGACGGCCAGCGGAGCTTTCTTT; CDR3 protein: CASRPTASGAFF
J gene: TRBJ1-6; V gene: TRBV18; clone size: NA; D gene: NA; CDR3 DNA: TGTGCCAGCTCGGTAGGCCAGGGCCAATCACCCCTCCACTTT; CDR3 protein: CASSVGQGQSPLHF
J gene: TRBJ1-2; V gene: TRBV4-1; clone size: NA; D gene: TRBD1; CDR3 DNA: TGCGCCAGCAGCCAAGCAGGGGGCCGAGGCTACACCTTC; CDR3 protein: CASSQAGGRGYTF
J gene: TRBJ1-4; V gene: TRBV6-1; clone size: NA; D gene: TRBD1; CDR3 DNA: TGTGCCAGCAGCGTAGCAGGACAGGGTCTTCGGAAACTGTTTTTT; CDR3 protein: CASSVAGQGLRKLFF
J gene: TRBJ1-2; V gene: TRBV7-2; clone size: few; D gene: TRBD1; CDR3 DNA: TGTGCCAGCAGCGTAAGACAGGGGTACGGTGGCTACACCTTC; CDR3 protein: CASSVRQGYGGYTF
J gene: TRBJ1-2; V gene: TRBV27; clone size: NA; D gene: TRBD1; CDR3 DNA: TGTGCCAGCAGACCCCGACAGGGGACAGATTATGGCTACACCTTC; CDR3 protein: CASRPRQGTDYGYTF
J gene: TRBJ2-5; V gene: TRBV5-1; clone size: NA; D gene: TRBD1; CDR3 DNA: TGCGCCAGCAGCCTCCGGGACAGGCAAGAGACCCAGTACTTC; CDR3 protein: CASSLRDRQETQYF
J gene: TRBJ2-7; V gene: TRBV14; clone size: NA; D gene: NA; CDR3 DNA: TGTGCCAGCAGCCAAAGTGGCAGATGGTACGAGCAGTACTTC; CDR3 protein: CASSQSGRWYEQYF
J gene: TRBJ1-1; V gene: TRBV30; clone size: NA; D gene: NA; CDR3 DNA: TGTGCCTGGAGTGTAGCAGGAGGGACTGAAGCTTTCTTT; CDR3 protein: CAWSVAGGTEAFF
J gene: TRBJ1-3; V gene: TRBV5-1; clone size: NA; D gene: NA; CDR3 DNA: TGCGCCAGCAGCTTGGACGGGGGATCGTACGGAAACACCATATATTTT; CDR3 protein: CASSLDGGSYGNTIYF
J gene: TRBJ2-3; V gene: TRBV7-2; clone size: NA; D gene: TRBD2; CDR3 DNA: TGTGCCAGCAGGCCTCGGCGGGGGATCACTAGCACAGATACGCAGTATTTT; CDR3 protein: CASRPRRGITSTDTQYF
J gene: TRBJ2-5; V gene: TRBV19; clone size: few; D gene: TRBD2; CDR3 DNA: TGTGCCAGTAGTCCCGGACTAGCGGGGGGGCTGGAGACCCAGTACTTC; CDR3 protein: CASSPGLAGGLETQYF
J gene: TRBJ1-2; V gene: TRBV28; clone size: few; D gene: TRBD1; CDR3 DNA: TGTGCCAGCGTCCGGGACAGGAGGAGACCCGACGCTCCCGACCTCTATGGCTACACCTTC; CDR3 protein: CASVRDRRRPDAPDLYGYTF
J gene: TRBJ2-3; V gene: TRBV18; clone size: NA; D gene: NA; CDR3 DNA: TGTGCCAGCTCAGCTACCGGGGCAGATACGCAGTATTTT; CDR3 protein: CASSATGADTQYF
J gene: TRBJ2-3; V gene: TRBV5-1; clone size: NA; D gene: TRBD1; CDR3 DNA: TGCGCCAGCAGCTTGGGGGACAGGGCGATGAGTACGCAGTATTTT; CDR3 protein: CASSLGDRAMSTQYF
J gene: TRBJ1-2; V gene: TRBV29-1; clone size: NA; D gene: NA; CDR3 DNA: TGCAGCGCTGGACAGTTAGGCGACTATGGCTACACCTTC; CDR3 protein: CSAGQLGDYGYTF
J gene: TRBJ2-3; V gene: TRBV30; clone size: NA; D gene: NA; CDR3 DNA: TGTGCCTGGTATGCGGGCTCCAACACAGATACGCAGTATTTT; CDR3 protein: CAWYAGSNTDTQYF
J gene: TRBJ2-3; V gene: TRBV11-2; clone size: NA; D gene: NA; CDR3 DNA: TGTGCCAGCAGCTTCAGCCTAGCAGAAGATACGCAGTATTTT; CDR3 protein: CASSFSLAEDTQYF